This T cell receptor (beta chain) was recorded in a study of blood T cell repertoires in COVID-19. Overall study context: The study drew acute and convalescent COVID-19 samples from the United States, Italy and Spain.

The data were produced by immunoSEQ multiplex PCR, yet TCRdb's version contains in-frame clones alone and is incomplete. There are fewer than 150,000 clones in the sample; around 80% occur only once, and roughly 6% lies in the top ten. CDR3 size: 15 residues. V dropped 2 bases and J dropped 8; count of bases not matched to a gene: 2. Looked up from germline, CDR1 is MNHEY and CDR2 is SMNVEV (reference sequence). This TCR came from a man aged 65 to 79 with acute or convalescent COVID-19. V usage is TRBV27 and J usage is TRBJ2-1; 14 nucleotides line up with TRBD2. The sequencing input was peripheral blood. The CDR3 reads CASSLLGLAGDEQFF. The CDR3 nucleotides read TGTGCCAGCAGTTTACTGGGACTAGCGGGGGATGAGCAGTTCTTC.